The sequence of this T cell receptor (beta chain) was determined in a study of CD8 T cells in ankylosing spondylitis. Quantitative 5'-RACE with molecular barcodes generated TCR beta libraries. A single record per CDR3 protein comes from TCRdb applying MiXCR to the 5' RACE reads. Of approximately 300,000 distinct CDR3 sequences listed, approximately 20% are singletons. This clonotype occurred many times. The CDR3 has 13 amino acids. The germline V gene has CDR1 SGHDT and CDR2 YYEEEE. The V end lost 3 bases, the J end lost 1 base, and 7 bases lay between the germline ends. The receptor comes from a male donor with ankylosing spondylitis or in good health (not recorded which). The chain combines TRBV5-6 with TRBJ1-1; D is ambiguous. The sequenced material came from blood, either unsorted or a sorted T cell fraction (not recorded which). CDR3 amino acids: CASSYGRNTEAFF. The CDR3 DNA sequence: TGTGCCAGCAGCTACGGGAGGAACACTGAAGCTTTCTTT.